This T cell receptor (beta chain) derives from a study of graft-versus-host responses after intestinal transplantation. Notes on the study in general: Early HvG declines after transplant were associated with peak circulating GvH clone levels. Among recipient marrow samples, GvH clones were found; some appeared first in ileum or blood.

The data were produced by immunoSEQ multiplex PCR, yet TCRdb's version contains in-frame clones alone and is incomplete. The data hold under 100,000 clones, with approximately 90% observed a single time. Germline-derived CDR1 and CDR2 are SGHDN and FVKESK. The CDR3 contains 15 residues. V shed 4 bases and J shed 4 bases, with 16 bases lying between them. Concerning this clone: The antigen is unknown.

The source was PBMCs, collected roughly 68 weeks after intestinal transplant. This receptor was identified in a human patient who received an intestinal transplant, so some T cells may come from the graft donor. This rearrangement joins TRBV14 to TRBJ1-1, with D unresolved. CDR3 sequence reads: CASSPAGHRSTEAFF. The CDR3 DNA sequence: TGTGCCAGCAGCCCAGCCGGGCACCGGAGCACTGAAGCTTTCTTT.